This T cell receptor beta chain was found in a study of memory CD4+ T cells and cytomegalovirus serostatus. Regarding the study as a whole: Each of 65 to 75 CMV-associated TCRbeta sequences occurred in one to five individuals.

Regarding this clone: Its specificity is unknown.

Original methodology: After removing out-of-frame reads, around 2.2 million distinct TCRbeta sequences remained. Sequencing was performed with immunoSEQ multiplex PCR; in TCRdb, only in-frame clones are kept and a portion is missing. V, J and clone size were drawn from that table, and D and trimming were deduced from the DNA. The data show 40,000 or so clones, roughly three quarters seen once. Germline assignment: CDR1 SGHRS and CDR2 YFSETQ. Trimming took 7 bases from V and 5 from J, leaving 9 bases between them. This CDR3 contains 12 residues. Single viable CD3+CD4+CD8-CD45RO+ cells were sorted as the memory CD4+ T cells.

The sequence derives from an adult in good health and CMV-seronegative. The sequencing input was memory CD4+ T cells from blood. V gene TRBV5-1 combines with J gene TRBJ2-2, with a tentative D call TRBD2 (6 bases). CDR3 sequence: CASAGLTGELFF. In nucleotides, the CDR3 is TGCGCCAGCGCGGGACTTACCGGGGAGCTGTTTTTT.